The 26 T cell receptor beta chains below come from one sample, sequenced in a study of T cell responses to AZD1222 COVID-19 vaccine. Libraries were prepared by immunoSEQ multiplex PCR; TCRdb keeps only in-frame clonotypes and omits some of them. Of tens of thousands of clones in the sample, almost 80% were seen once. Source: peripheral blood, taken on day 0 of AZD1222 vaccination. Source of these receptors: an adult in good health.

This chain connects TRBV24-1 to TRBJ2-5; no clear D. V dropped 3 bases and J dropped 4 bases, with 11 bases sitting between them. Germline values: CDR1 KGHDR, CDR2 SFDVKD. The CDR3 has 14 residues. The CDR3 reads CATSDPSALETQYF. The CDR3 region has the DNA TGTGCCACCAGTGATCCCTCCGCCTTAGAGACCCAGTACTTC.

The chain combines TRBV10-3 with TRBJ1-2; no definite D call. V was trimmed by 0 bases and J by 4 bases, leaving 18 bases between them. Germline CDR1 and CDR2: ENHRY and SYGVKD. CDR3 length equals 17 residues. The CDR3 sequence: CAISESSWAPSGYGYTF. The DNA of the CDR3 is TGTGCCATCAGTGAGTCCTCGTGGGCCCCTTCGGGCTATGGCTACACCTTC.

This chain links TRBV5-1 with TRBJ2-5; tentatively, D is TRBD1 or TRBD2 (5 bases each). V dropped 0 bases and J dropped 4 bases, with 13 bases sitting between them. Germline V gene lookup returns CDR1 SGHRS and CDR2 YFSETQ. This CDR3 contains 15 residues. In nucleotides, the CDR3 is TGCGCCAGCAGCTTGGGTGCAGGGAGAGTAGAGACCCAGTACTTC. Protein sequence: CASSLGAGRVETQYF.

The V gene is TRBV5-1, the J gene TRBJ1-2; D remains unclear. The CDR3 is made up of 13 amino acids. Germline V CDR1 and CDR2: SGHRS, YFSETQ. V was clipped by 1 base and J by 4 bases, with 8 bases between them. This CDR3 is CASSLSSPYGYTF. For the CDR3, the DNA is TGCGCCAGCAGCTTGAGCAGCCCCTATGGCTACACCTTC.

The chain's CDR3 is CASSTQIADSYNEQFF. CDR3 bases: TGTGCCAGCAGTACGCAAATAGCGGACTCTTACAATGAGCAGTTCTTC. V is TRBV5-5 and J is TRBJ2-1; D may be TRBD2 (6 bases). V lost 5 bases, J lost 4 bases, and 19 bases lay in between. Per germline, CDR1 SGHKS and CDR2 YYEKEE (reference sequence). CDR3 length: 16 residues.

This clone was recorded a few times. This rearrangement joins TRBV7-9 to TRBJ2-6; the D is unclear. This CDR3 is 15 amino acids long. V gave up 5 bases and J gave up 0 bases, with 8 bases separating them. CDR1 and CDR2 from the germline V gene are SEHNR and FQNEAQ (reference sequence). CDR3 coding DNA: TGTGCCAGCAGCCCGGTTATCTCTGGGGCCAACGTCCTGACTTTC. Its protein product is CASSPVISGANVLTF. The full variable domain, in which reference TRBV7-9 and TRBJ2-6 provide the parts outside the CDR3, is DTGVSQNPRHKITKRGQNVTFRCDPISEHNRLYWYRQTLGQGPEFLTYFQNEAQLEKSRLLSDRFSAERPKGSFSTLEIQRTEQGDSAMYLCASSPVISGANVLTFGAGSRLTVL.

This clone was counted only a few times. This chain joins TRBV12-3 or TRBV12-4 and TRBJ1-1; D uncertain. Trimming stripped 3 bases from V and 4 bases from J, with 9 bases between. There are 13 residues in the CDR3. CDR3 DNA sequence: TGTGCCAGCAGTTTCTCTCGGGGCACTGAAGCTTTCTTT. This sequence encodes CASSFSRGTEAFF.

The V and J genes are TRBV5-1 and TRBJ2-2; no reliable D call. The CDR3 has 15 residues. Germline assignment: CDR1 SGHRS and CDR2 YFSETQ. Trimming removed 4 bases from V and 6 bases from J, with 16 bases in between. The CDR3 here is CASSLGRTDPGELFF. As DNA, the CDR3 is TGCGCCAGCAGCCTAGGACGGACCGACCCCGGGGAGCTGTTTTTT.

The genes are TRBV19 and TRBJ2-1, with 9 bases fitting TRBD1. This CDR3 is 18 amino acids long. With V trimmed by 7 bases and J by 5 bases, 18 bases remained unmatched. Germline V gene sequence: CDR1 LNHDA, CDR2 SQIVND (reference sequence). The CDR3 DNA reads TGTGCCAGTACCCTTAGTCGAGACCCGGGACAGGGAAACAATGAGCAGTTCTTC. Its translation is CASTLSRDPGQGNNEQFF.

This chain uses TRBV5-6 with TRBJ2-3; 7 nucleotides agree with TRBD2. The CDR3 contains 14 residues. J was trimmed by 8 bases and V by 0 bases; bases with no gene match: 6. CDR1 is SGHDT and CDR2 is YYEEEE in the germline V gene. CDR3 sequence (DNA): TGTGCCAGCAGCTTGGGGCTAGCGGCAGTTACGCAGTATTTT. It translates to CASSLGLAAVTQYF. The whole variable domain, remainder taken from reference TRBV5-6 and TRBJ2-3, is DAGVTQSPTHLIKTRGQQVTLRCSPKSGHDTVSWYQQALGQGPQFIFQYYEEEERQRGNFPDRFSGHQFPNYSSELNVNALLLGDSALYLCASSLGLAAVTQYFGPGTRLTVL.

This rearrangement joins TRBV28 to TRBJ1-5; TRBD1 is a possible D gene (5 bases). CDR3 length: 13 amino acids. Germline lookup yields CDR1 MDHEN and CDR2 SYDVKM. Trimming removed 2 bases from V and 7 bases from J, with 9 bases in between. The CDR3 DNA sequence: TGTGCCAGCAGTTTAGAGGGGTGGCAGCCCCAGCATTTT. Its translation: CASSLEGWQPQHF.

The V and J genes are TRBV3-1 (or the pseudogene TRBV3-2) and TRBJ2-5; D is unclear. Trimming shortened V by 4 bases and J by 10 bases, and 19 bases separated the two germline ends. Germline V lookup: CDR1 LGHDT, CDR2 YNNKEL (reference sequence). The CDR3 totals 14 residues. CDR3 protein: CASSLQLRHPSQYF. The CDR3 DNA is TGTGCCAGCAGCCTCCAATTGCGCCACCCAAGCCAGTACTTC.

The V call is TRBV5-6, the J call TRBJ2-6; D gene uncertain. The CDR3 length is 15 residues. The V gene's germline CDR1 is SGHDT and CDR2 YYEEEE. Deletions cut 4 bases from V and 1 base from J, with 9 bases between. The CDR3 DNA reads as TGTGCCAGCAGCCCAGCCCATTCTGGGGCCAACGTCCTGACTTTC. It encodes CASSPAHSGANVLTF.

The gene calls are TRBV21-1 and TRBJ2-5. TRBV21-1 counts as a pseudogene. This CDR3 is built from 19 residues. The CDR3 sequence: CASSWGVSDKGPHQETQYF. The CDR3 DNA reads as TGTGCCAGCAGCTGGGGCGTATCTGACAAGGGACCCCACCAAGAGACCCAGTACTTC.

This clone was recorded a few times. The genes are TRBV30 and TRBJ1-1; unclear D gene. This CDR3 has 17 residues. Germline V gene data show CDR1 as GTSNPN and CDR2 as SVGIG (reference sequence). V was shortened by 4 bases and J by 0 bases, with 21 bases between the two germline ends. The CDR3 nucleotides read TGTGCCTGGACTAACCTCCAAGTAAGCACGATGAACACTGAAGCTTTCTTT. It translates to CAWTNLQVSTMNTEAFF.

J is TRBJ2-1 and V is TRBV19; D not certain. Germline CDR1 reads LNHDA; CDR2 reads SQIVND (reference sequence). The CDR3 is 11 amino acids. V lost 4 bases to trimming and J lost 13 bases, with 11 bases between them. CDR3 coding DNA: TGTGCCAGTAGTAGACGGGCTGAACAGTTCTTC. Encoded protein: CASSRRAEQFF.

The chain links TRBV21-1 to TRBJ1-2; the listed D gene, TRBD1, was not tested against the DNA. TRBV21-1 is recorded as a pseudogene. The CDR3 is made up of 14 amino acids. In nucleotides, the CDR3 is TGTGCCAGCAGCAAATTTCTGGACAGAGGAGGCTACACCTTC. Protein product: CASSKFLDRGGYTF.

V and J are TRBV18 and TRBJ2-5; D is uncertain. The V end was cut by 1 base, the J end by 5 bases, with 8 bases between. Germline values: CDR1 KGHSH, CDR2 LQKENI. CDR3 length: 13 residues. The chain's CDR3 is CASSPRTVETQYF. For the CDR3, the DNA is TGTGCCAGCTCACCACGAACTGTCGAGACCCAGTACTTC.

Only a few counts were recorded for this clone. The V call is TRBV10-3, the J call TRBJ1-3; the D is unclear. CDR1 ENHRY and CDR2 SYGVKD come from the germline V gene. This CDR3 contains 14 residues. V was trimmed by 3 bases and J by 0 bases, leaving 6 bases between them. The CDR3 nucleotides are TGTGCCATCAGTGACAGCCACTCTGGAAACACCATATATTTT. Amino acids: CAISDSHSGNTIYF.

The V gene is TRBV2, the J gene TRBJ2-3; TRBD1 matches 8 bases. Germline V CDR1 and CDR2: SNHLY, FYNNEI. The CDR3 extends over 14 amino acids. Trimming at V came to 5 bases and at J to 3 bases, leaving 4 bases not matched to a gene. This chain's CDR3 is CASSWTGKTDTQYF. CDR3 coding DNA: TGTGCCAGCAGTTGGACAGGGAAGACAGATACGCAGTATTTT.

This clone was counted between two and nine times. The chain employs TRBV6-1 and TRBJ2-1; D is perhaps TRBD2 (6 bases). The germline CDR1 and CDR2 sequences are MNHNS and SASEGT. V shed 2 bases and J shed 0 bases, with 8 bases lying between them. The CDR3 loop spans 15 amino acids. CDR3 sequence (DNA): TGTGCCAGCAGTGAAAAGACTAGCTCCTACAATGAGCAGTTCTTC. It yields the protein CASSEKTSSYNEQFF.

V is TRBV10-1 and J is TRBJ1-1; D unresolved. The germline V gene encodes CDR1 WNHNN and CDR2 SYGVQD (reference sequence). V was trimmed by 5 bases and J by 2 bases, leaving 9 bases between them. The CDR3 has 13 amino acids. CDR3 protein: CASSRTVNTEAFF. CDR3 nucleotide sequence: TGCGCCAGCAGTAGGACGGTCAACACTGAAGCTTTCTTT.

This clone was observed a few times. CDR3 nucleotides: TGCGCCAGCAGCCAAGACAGGGGAGTAAGAGATGGCTACACCTTC. Protein product: CASSQDRGVRDGYTF. The rearrangement joins TRBV5-1 to TRBJ1-2, with 8 bases identical to TRBD1. After removal of 4 bases from V and 6 bases from J, the junction contained 11 bases not matched to a gene. The CDR3 runs to 15 residues. The germline gives CDR1 SGHRS, CDR2 YFSETQ.

The CDR3 protein is CASSSPVGARTEAFF. CDR3 DNA: TGTGCCAGCAGCTCCCCCGTGGGGGCGCGGACTGAAGCTTTCTTT. The V and J genes are TRBV7-8 and TRBJ1-1, with D perhaps TRBD1 (6 bases). CDR1 and CDR2 (germline): SGHVS, FQNEAQ. The CDR3 runs 15 residues. Trimming pared 4 bases from V and 5 bases from J, leaving 17 bases between.

V usage is TRBV5-1 and J usage is TRBJ2-7, with 9 bases fitting TRBD1. The CDR3 loop spans 14 amino acids. V was pared by 3 bases and J by 7 bases, with 8 bases of the junction left unmatched. Germline assignment: CDR1 SGHRS and CDR2 YFSETQ. CDR3 nucleotide sequence: TGCGCCAGCAGCTCACAGGGGGCCCCCCAGGAGCAGTACTTC. Protein: CASSSQGAPQEQYF.

V and J are TRBV2 and TRBJ2-2, with 7 bases lining up with TRBD2. CDR3 length equals 14 residues. CDR1 and CDR2 (germline): SNHLY, FYNNEI. V shed 6 bases and J 2 bases; nucleotides not matched to a gene: 3. The CDR3 region has the DNA TGTGCCAGCAGCGGGACTATTAACACCGGGGAGCTGTTTTTT. It yields the protein CASSGTINTGELFF.